The 6 T cell receptor beta chains given below trace back to one sample, sequenced in a study of a mutant IDH1 vaccine in newly diagnosed glioma. Sequenced by immunoSEQ multiplex PCR; TCRdb stores in-frame clones only, minus some. The table shows over 50,000 clones, with over 60% occurring only once. These receptors lack a known antigen. Stated time point: week 47, end of study. Vaccination used 300 ug of mutant IDH1 20-mer peptide per dose, with topical imiquimod. The sample consisted of PBMCs, taken from a glioma patient whose treatment included an IDH1 peptide vaccine. The receptors come from a woman between 35 and 50 years old with glioma. Some clones in this sample may be carry-over from other donors' samples.

V is TRBV10-1 and J is TRBJ2-7; no clear D. V shed 1 base and J shed 3 bases, with 13 bases lying between them. The CDR3 has 15 amino acids. Looked up from germline, CDR1 is WNHNN and CDR2 is SYGVQD (reference sequence). CDR3 sequence reads: CASSELSQSLYEQYF. The CDR3 DNA is TGCGCCAGCAGTGAGTTGTCTCAGAGCCTCTACGAGCAGTACTTC.

V is TRBV7-9 and J is TRBJ2-2; 8 bases line up with TRBD1. CDR1 and CDR2 from the germline V gene are SEHNR and FQNEAQ (reference sequence). The V segment lost 3 bases and the J segment 5 bases; nucleotides outside the gene matches: 5. The CDR3 totals 15 residues. The CDR3, as DNA: TGTGCCAGCAGCTTGCAGGGGGCAGGTACCGGGGAGCTGTTTTTT. This codes for CASSLQGAGTGELFF.

The V gene is TRBV18, the J gene TRBJ2-7; D not certain. There are 13 residues in the CDR3. The V gene's germline CDR1 is KGHSH and CDR2 LQKENI. The ends were cut back, 6 bases at V and 3 bases at J, with 12 bases in the middle. The CDR3 here is CASSPHPNYEQYF. The CDR3 nucleotides are TGTGCCAGCTCCCCCCACCCCAACTACGAGCAGTACTTC.

This sequence joins TRBV10-3 and TRBJ2-3; D unclear. CDR1 and CDR2 from the germline V gene are ENHRY and SYGVKD. Trimming left V 4 bases short and J 7 bases short, with 9 bases between. CDR3 length: 12 residues. The CDR3 nucleotides are TGTGCCATCAGTGGGACGTTTAATACGCAGTATTTT. It is translated as CAISGTFNTQYF.

The chain couples TRBV6-5 to TRBJ1-2, with D tentatively TRBD1 (6 bases). CDR1 and CDR2 from the germline V gene are MNHEY and SVGAGI. The CDR3 is 14 residues long. Trimming removed 5 bases at V and 4 bases at J, with 14 bases between. The CDR3 nucleotides read TGTGCCAGCAGTATGACAGGAGGGGGCTATGGCTACACCTTC. Amino acid sequence: CASSMTGGGYGYTF.

This clone was seen a few times. The chain is built from TRBV12-5 and TRBJ2-2; D unclear. Germline V gene sequence: CDR1 LGHNT, CDR2 FRNRAP. CDR3 length equals 18 residues. Trimming cost V 3 bases and J 3 bases, with 20 bases left between them. The CDR3 is CASGFIEKGRLHTGELFF. CDR3 coding DNA: TGTGCTAGTGGTTTTATTGAGAAGGGTAGATTGCACACCGGGGAGCTGTTTTTT.